The next 32 T cell receptor beta chains were all read from a single sample in a study of blood T cell repertoires in COVID-19. Sequenced by immunoSEQ multiplex PCR; TCRdb stores in-frame clones only, minus some. This sample has 190,000 or so clones, with approximately 87% found just once. Source material: peripheral blood. Every receptor here comes from a woman aged 70-85 years with acute or convalescent COVID-19.

The count of this clone is one. The chain uses TRBV6-5 and TRBJ2-1; 7 nucleotides line up with TRBD2. V shed 6 bases, J shed 4 bases, and the junction held 6 bases outside the gene matches. This CDR3 spans 14 amino acids. Germline V CDR1 and CDR2: MNHEY, SVGAGI. CDR3 bases: TGTGCCAGCAGAGCGGGGTTGGCGTACAATGAGCAGTTCTTC. Its translation: CASRAGLAYNEQFF.

This chain joins TRBV5-1 and TRBJ2-5; TRBD2 matches at 11 bases. Germline lookup yields CDR1 SGHRS and CDR2 YFSETQ. The CDR3 sequence is 15 residues long. With 7 bases clipped from V and 4 bases from J, the junction kept 9 bases outside the gene matches. Here the CDR3 reads CASGRSGRAGETQYF. The CDR3 coding sequence is TGCGCCAGCGGCCGTAGCGGGAGGGCCGGAGAGACCCAGTACTTC.

The V gene is TRBV4-3, the J gene TRBJ2-1; TRBD2 agrees at 8 bases. V was clipped by 1 base and J by 8 bases; unmatched bases: 7. The CDR3 spans 15 residues. Germline assignment: CDR1 LGHNA and CDR2 YSLEER. CDR3 loop: CASSQGGTSFDEQFF. The CDR3, as DNA: TGCGCCAGCAGCCAAGGAGGGACTAGTTTCGATGAGCAGTTCTTC.

The V and J genes are TRBV5-1 and TRBJ2-5, with D possibly matching TRBD2 (7 bases). CDR1 and CDR2 (germline): SGHRS, YFSETQ. V was cut by 4 bases and J by 2 bases, with 24 bases left in between. This CDR3 region has 18 residues. The CDR3 nucleotides are TGCGCCAGCAGCCTTGGGAGGGGTGGTGTAAGGGGGCAAGAGACCCAGTACTTC. Translation gives CASSLGRGGVRGQETQYF.

This chain connects TRBV5-4 to TRBJ1-2, with D possibly being TRBD1 (6 bases). The V end was cut by 1 base, the J end by 4 bases, with 11 bases between. CDR1 is SGHNT, CDR2 YYREEE, per germline (reference sequence). CDR3 size: 14 residues. The CDR3 DNA reads as TGTGCCAGCAGCTTGATCCCAGGGGTCTATGGCTACACCTTC. Translating gives CASSLIPGVYGYTF.

The chain employs TRBV5-6 and TRBJ1-2; 9 nucleotides agree with TRBD1. V shed 4 bases, J shed 1 base, and the junction held 5 bases outside the gene matches. In germline, CDR1 is SGHDT, CDR2 YYEEEE. This CDR3 has 15 residues. The CDR3 nucleotides read TGTGCCAGCAGCATTGGGACAGGGTATAACTATGGCTACACCTTC. Its protein is CASSIGTGYNYGYTF.

This clone was seen a handful of times. The V call is TRBV10-2, the J call TRBJ1-4; 10 bases agree with TRBD1. Germline lookup yields CDR1 WSHSY and CDR2 SAAADI. V lost 4 bases to trimming and J lost 8 bases; unmatched junction nucleotides: 7. This CDR3 contains 15 residues. CDR3 coding DNA: TGCGCCAGCAGTGTTCGACAGGGGGCGCGGGAAAAACTGTTTTTT. The encoded protein is CASSVRQGAREKLFF.

J is TRBJ1-1 and V is TRBV12-5; no clear D. The CDR3 consists of 16 residues. V lost 0 bases and J lost 2, with 13 bases in between. Germline-derived CDR1 and CDR2 are LGHNT and FRNRAP. CDR3 amino acids: CASGLVLGKFNTEAFF. For the CDR3, the DNA is TGTGCTAGTGGTTTGGTACTCGGTAAGTTTAACACTGAAGCTTTCTTT.

The gene calls are TRBV2 and TRBJ1-2; D is possibly TRBD1 (5 bases). Trimming removed 6 bases from V and 4 bases from J, with 21 bases in between. Germline V gives CDR1 SNHLY, CDR2 FYNNEI. The CDR3 is 16 amino acids. CDR3 protein: CASRTSSDSRLYGYTF. CDR3 in DNA: TGTGCCAGCAGGACCAGCTCAGACAGCAGACTCTATGGCTACACCTTC.

This clone was seen only a few times. This chain links TRBV10-3 with TRBJ1-3, with 10 bases fitting TRBD1. The germline gives CDR1 ENHRY, CDR2 SYGVKD. CDR3 size: 15 residues. J lost 2 bases, V lost 4 bases, and 2 bases had no gene match. CDR3 amino acids: CAISGQGAPGNTIYF. CDR3 nucleotides: TGTGCCATCAGTGGACAGGGGGCGCCTGGAAACACCATATATTTT.

This clone was detected only once. V and J are TRBV5-4 and TRBJ2-1; D may be TRBD2 (5 bases). The CDR3 spans 13 residues. V gave up 4 bases and J gave up 10 bases, with 15 bases separating them. Germline CDR1 SGHNT, CDR2 YYREEE (reference sequence). CDR3 loop: CASSREIGLEQFF. For the CDR3, the DNA is TGTGCCAGCAGCAGGGAGATTGGTCTAGAGCAGTTCTTC.

The chain joins TRBV5-1 to TRBJ2-3; D is unresolved. Trimming removed 5 bases at V and 6 bases at J, with 7 bases between. The length of the CDR3 is 11 residues. Germline CDR1 reads SGHRS; CDR2 reads YFSETQ. The CDR3 DNA reads TGCGCCAGCAGATCCTACGATACGCAGTATTTT. Protein sequence: CASRSYDTQYF.

The genes are TRBV3-1 (or the pseudogene TRBV3-2) and TRBJ2-7; a possible D gene is TRBD2 (6 bases). Per the germline V gene, CDR1 is LGHDT and CDR2 is YNNKEL (reference sequence). Trimming removed 4 bases at V and 0 bases at J, with 13 bases between. The CDR3 runs 15 residues. The CDR3 nucleotides read TGTGCCAGCAGCCGTAGCGGAGCGAGCTCCTACGAGCAGTACTTC. Translated, it gives CASSRSGASSYEQYF.

This clone showed up just once. The chain links TRBV6-6 to TRBJ2-7; the match to TRBD2 covers 10 bases. Germline values: CDR1 MNHNY, CDR2 SVGAGI (reference sequence). The ends lost 5 bases at V and 3 bases at J; junction bases unmatched: 7. This CDR3 is built from 15 residues. CDR3 nucleotide sequence: TGTGCCAGCAGTCCTATAGCGGGGGGTTACTACGAGCAGTACTTC. The encoded protein is CASSPIAGGYYEQYF.

J is TRBJ2-7 and V is TRBV18; 13 bases fit TRBD2. This CDR3 has 18 residues. Per germline, CDR1 KGHSH and CDR2 LQKENI. V lost 2 bases and J lost 1; bases outside the gene matches: 8. The CDR3 DNA reads TGTGCCAGCTCACCATCCGGGACTAGCGGGGTAGGGTCCTACGAGCAGTACTTC. It translates to CASSPSGTSGVGSYEQYF.

In its sample, this clone was seen a few times. V usage is TRBV7-2 and J usage is TRBJ1-2, with D possibly TRBD1 on 6 matching bases. CDR1 is SGHTA and CDR2 is FQGNSA in the germline V gene. This CDR3 contains 16 residues. Between the trimmed V and J ends, which lost 5 bases and 2 bases, there was a span of 18 bases. The CDR3 here is CASSPQGTVTNYGYTF. The CDR3 coding sequence is TGTGCCAGCAGCCCCCAGGGGACGGTCACCAACTATGGCTACACCTTC. Variable domain in full (rest from reference TRBV7-2 and TRBJ1-2): GAGVSQSPSNKVTEKGKDVELRCDPISGHTALYWYRQSLGQGLEFLIYFQGNSAPDKSGLPSDRFSAERTGGSVSTLTIQRTQQEDSAVYLCASSPQGTVTNYGYTFGSGTRLTVV.

The chain joins TRBV2 to TRBJ2-5; tentative D call: TRBD2 (6 bases). Germline CDR1 is SNHLY and CDR2 is FYNNEI. The CDR3 consists of 13 residues. V gave up 7 bases and J gave up 3 bases, with 12 bases separating them. CDR3 DNA sequence: TGTGCCAGCACCCCGGGACTCAAAGAGACCCAGTACTTC. It yields the protein CASTPGLKETQYF.

The table lists this clone with a count of one. The CDR3 loop reads CASSMKGRELAKNIQYF. CDR3 DNA sequence: TGTGCCAGTAGTATGAAAGGGAGGGAGCTAGCCAAAAACATTCAGTACTTC. The gene calls are TRBV19 and TRBJ2-4, with 7 bases identical to TRBD2. The CDR3 extends over 17 amino acids. V was pared by 3 bases and J by 0 bases, with 8 bases of the junction left unmatched. The V gene's germline CDR1 is LNHDA and CDR2 SQIVND (reference sequence).

This chain connects TRBV9 to TRBJ2-5, with a tentative D call TRBD2 (6 bases). V dropped 4 bases and J dropped 4 bases, with 23 bases sitting between them. CDR1 and CDR2 from the germline V gene are SGDLS and YYNGEE. The CDR3 consists of 17 residues. CDR3 bases: TGTGCCAGCAGCTCGCGGGGTCGGGAGTTGATTGGAGAGACCCAGTACTTC. It codes for CASSSRGRELIGETQYF.

This clone was observed a single time. The CDR3 spells CASSVAGVELVGNTIYF. For the CDR3, the DNA is TGTGCCAGCAGCGTAGCTGGAGTTGAGTTGGTTGGAAACACCATATATTTT. The gene calls are TRBV9 and TRBJ1-3; no firm D call. Trimming stripped 0 bases from V and 3 bases from J, with 16 bases between. This CDR3 spans 17 amino acids. CDR1 and CDR2 (germline): SGDLS, YYNGEE.

This chain uses TRBV29-1 with TRBJ1-2; the match to TRBD1 covers 8 bases. CDR3 size: 14 residues. Germline V lookup: CDR1 SQVTM, CDR2 ANQGSEA. J gave up 1 base and V 6 bases, and 7 bases lay outside the gene matches. In DNA form, the CDR3 reads TGCAGCGTCGGTGGACAGGGAATTAACTATGGCTACACCTTC. It encodes CSVGGQGINYGYTF.

The rearrangement links TRBV10-3 to TRBJ1-2; D may be TRBD1 (6 bases). The CDR3 length is 13 residues. Germline assignment: CDR1 ENHRY and CDR2 SYGVKD. The V gene lost 6 bases and the J gene lost 2 bases, with 10 bases spanning the gap. CDR3 loop: CAIRMGQNYGYTF. CDR3 DNA: TGTGCCATCAGAATGGGACAAAACTATGGCTACACCTTC.

This clone was detected once. The chain recombines TRBV6-5 with TRBJ2-5; 12 nucleotides agree with TRBD2. CDR1 MNHEY and CDR2 SVGAGI come from the germline V gene. CDR3 length: 13 residues. Unmatched junction bases numbered 4, after V lost 7 bases and J lost 7 bases. In nucleotides, the CDR3 is TGTGCCAGCATGACTAGCGGGAGAGGGACCCAGTACTTC. Protein sequence: CASMTSGRGTQYF.

The genes are TRBV12-3 or TRBV12-4 and TRBJ1-1; D is undetermined. Trimming left V 5 bases short and J 11 bases short, with 15 bases between. CDR3 size: 12 residues. Here the CDR3 reads CASSPWSGSAFF. The CDR3 DNA sequence: TGTGCCAGCAGTCCCTGGTCGGGGAGCGCTTTCTTT.

This rearrangement joins TRBV5-1 to TRBJ2-1; 7 bases agree with TRBD2. V dropped 0 bases and J dropped 5; count of bases not matched to a gene: 8. The CDR3 totals 16 residues. Germline V gene lookup returns CDR1 SGHRS and CDR2 YFSETQ. The CDR3 DNA reads TGCGCCAGCAGCTTGGAGCCCGGGGGAGGGGACAATGAGCAGTTCTTC. Amino acid sequence: CASSLEPGGGDNEQFF.

The rearrangement uses TRBV6-6 and TRBJ1-1; 10 bases match TRBD1. Trimming took 11 bases from V and 5 from J; bases not matched to a gene: 11. Germline V gives CDR1 MNHNY, CDR2 SVGAGI (reference sequence). The CDR3 has 14 residues. The CDR3 nucleotides read TGTGCCTGCACCCTAGGGACAGGGGTAACTGAAGCTTTCTTT. The encoded protein is CACTLGTGVTEAFF.

This sequence joins TRBV29-1 and TRBJ1-2; 9 bases agree with TRBD1. Unmatched junction bases numbered 5, after V lost 8 bases and J lost 1 base. From germline, CDR1 is SQVTM and CDR2 ANQGSEA. The CDR3 is 13 amino acids. CDR3 in amino acids: CSCGTGSNYGYTF. CDR3 nucleotide sequence: TGCAGCTGCGGGACAGGGAGTAACTATGGCTACACCTTC.

The CDR3 loop reads CASSLAGGRAYNEQFF. CDR3 DNA: TGTGCCAGCAGCTTGGCCGGCGGGAGGGCCTACAATGAGCAGTTCTTC. The chain links TRBV5-4 to TRBJ2-1, with 9 bases aligning to TRBD2. CDR3 length: 16 residues. J lost 2 bases, V lost 0 bases, and 3 bases had no gene match. Germline values: CDR1 SGHNT, CDR2 YYREEE (reference sequence).

This clone was seen only a few times. The chain couples TRBV7-9 to TRBJ2-1; the D is unclear. Germline CDR1 reads SEHNR; CDR2 reads FQNEAQ (reference sequence). This CDR3 region has 13 residues. The germline V and J ends were trimmed by 1 base and 5 bases, with 6 bases remaining between them. The CDR3 DNA reads TGTGCCAGCAGCTTAGAACTGGACAATGAGCAGTTCTTC. It specifies CASSLELDNEQFF.

The chain couples TRBV24-1 to TRBJ2-6; TRBD1 aligns across 9 bases. The length of the CDR3 is 16 residues. CDR1 is KGHDR, CDR2 SFDVKD, per germline. Trimming took 9 bases from V and 0 from J; bases not matched to a gene: 5. The CDR3 loop reads CATRGQGSSGANVLTF. The CDR3 DNA reads TGTGCCACCCGGGGACAGGGAAGCTCTGGGGCCAACGTCCTGACTTTC.

The chain combines TRBV11-2 with TRBJ2-5; D unresolved. The CDR3 has 13 amino acids. The germline V and J ends were trimmed by 1 base and 3 bases, with 6 bases remaining between them. Germline V gene sequence: CDR1 SGHAT, CDR2 FQNNGV. CDR3 residues: CASSLGRKETQYF. The CDR3 DNA follows: TGTGCCAGCAGCTTAGGCAGGAAAGAGACCCAGTACTTC.

The chain is built from TRBV12-3 or TRBV12-4 and TRBJ1-2; tentatively, D is TRBD1 (6 bases). V was trimmed by 5 bases and J by 7 bases, leaving 11 bases between them. CDR3 length equals 12 residues. The CDR3 sequence: CASSGTLSGYTF. The CDR3 nucleotides are TGTGCCAGCAGTGGGACACTCTCTGGCTACACCTTC.